The source of this T cell receptor beta chain is a study of identical twins (dated by TCRdb to about 2016). Concerning the study at large: The study deep-sequenced TCR alpha and beta repertoires from monozygotic twins, unrelated adults of various ages and cord blood to test whether fetal clonotypes persist. To rule out contamination, replicate twin experiments were performed at different times with different library preparation protocols.

Only healthy Caucasian donors were included. Three pairs of female monozygotic twins, all aged roughly 18 to 29 years, made up the twin cohort. RNA for TCR libraries was isolated from peripheral blood mononuclear cells. Results and caveats for the whole study, not just this receptor: Invariant T cells such as MAIT and iNKT could partly confound zero-insertion analyses, although diverse VJ usage argued against such confounding for most clonotypes. Because the same donors could not be followed over many years, the conclusions relied on cross-sectional statistical analysis. Abundant cord blood beta clonotypes carried fewer insertions; young adult naive repertoires showed a weaker similar trend, while memory repertoires showed none. Compared with coincidental sharing between unrelated individuals, out-of-frame TCR alpha sequences shared between twins showed an excess of sequences with low generation probability. Out-of-frame TCR alpha sharing in monozygotic twins was systematically underestimated by recombination models, whereas sharing between unrelated individuals was in agreement with the recombination models. The excess sharing between twins in beta out-of-frame sequences was weaker because fewer shared sequences reduced the signal-to-noise ratio.

This clonotype was recorded a few times. Which antigen it targets is not known. No much larger clone is present one base from it, and per-base qualities are unavailable. Deletion took 6 bases off V and 6 bases off J, with a span of 21 bases between the germline ends. From the cysteine up to the phenylalanine, the CDR3 has a length of 16 residues. Only the CDR3 DNA stays, 48 bases, in frame from base 1. Via the germline V gene, CDR1 is WSHSY and CDR2 SAAADI. Library preparation was by 5' RACE. Instrument used: Illumina HiSeq 2000. A universal primer binding site was introduced by template switching, and a unique molecular identifier was present in the final cDNA, enabling accurate counting of TCR cDNA molecules. Specific primers in the conserved constant-segment region were used to synthesize first-strand cDNA for the TCR alpha and beta chains. To control for contamination, each cDNA library was double barcoded with a SMART-Mk sample barcode plus Illumina barcodes. Two successive PCR steps introduced TruSeq adapter sequences along with Illumina sample barcodes. The TCR alpha and beta cDNA libraries were sequenced on the Illumina HiSeq platform using custom primers. For the original study's pipeline: MiGEC was used to process raw reads and extract unique molecular identifiers, and MiXCR was used to find CDR3 positions. For each individual, recombination models were inferred using an EM algorithm with the repgenHMM and IGoR tools. The analysis of shared clonotypes was done with the tcR package in R, with sharing normalized by the product of cloneset sizes. Out-of-frame nonproductive sequences were analyzed to study raw recombination free of thymic and clonal selection effects. In TCRdb, the public reads were trimmed at Q25 with fastp and aligned with MiXCR, with productive beta chains retained. CDR3 protein duplicates are merged, each entry listing the most common genes and DNA. The V and J calls reflect TCRdb's pipeline rather than the authors' work. This sample has some 660,000 distinct CDR3 sequences in its table, and over 8.5% of those were observed once. In total, the top ten clones hold roughly 0.97% of the sample.

The same data also contributed to another study, on yellow fever vaccine responses in identical twins. The second investigation adds: According to the authors, the vaccine-induced T cell response in identical twins seemed to be partly convergent and partly specific to each individual. In the study, vaccine-responding T cell clones were precisely tracked in identical twins.

The sequencing input was PBMCs. The sequence derives from a woman in her late teens or twenties in good health. This chain is built from TRBV10-2 and TRBJ2-1, and TRBD2 may be the D gene, going by 6 matching bases. The CDR3 is CASRDTGGVLGNEQFF. The sequenced DNA: TGCGCCAGCAGAGATACAGGAGGGGTGTTGGGCAATGAGCAGTTCTTC.